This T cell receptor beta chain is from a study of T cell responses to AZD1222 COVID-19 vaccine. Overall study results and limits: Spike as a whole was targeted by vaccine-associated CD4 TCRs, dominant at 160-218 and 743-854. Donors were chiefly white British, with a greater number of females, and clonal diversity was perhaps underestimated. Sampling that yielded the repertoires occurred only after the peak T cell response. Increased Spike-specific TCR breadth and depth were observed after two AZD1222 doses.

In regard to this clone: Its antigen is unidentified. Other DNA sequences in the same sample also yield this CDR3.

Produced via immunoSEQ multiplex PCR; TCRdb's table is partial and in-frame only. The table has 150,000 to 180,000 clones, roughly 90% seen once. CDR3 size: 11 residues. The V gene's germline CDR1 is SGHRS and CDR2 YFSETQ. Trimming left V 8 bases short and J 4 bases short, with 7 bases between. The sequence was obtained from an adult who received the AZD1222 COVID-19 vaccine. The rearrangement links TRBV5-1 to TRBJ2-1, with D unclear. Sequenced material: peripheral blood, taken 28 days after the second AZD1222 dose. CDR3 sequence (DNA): TGCGCCAGTTCAAGTTACAATGAGCAGTTCTTC. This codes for CASSSYNEQFF.